Shown below are 8 T cell receptor beta chains from a single sample sequenced in a study of healthy donors' naive CD4 and CD8 T cells (dated by TCRdb to between 2015 and 2017). TCRdb names 454 GS FLX Titanium as the instrument used. A previously published linear amplification protocol was used to construct TCR libraries from around 500 ng of total RNA. The raw public data were reprocessed by TCRdb itself: fastp quality trimming at Q25, MiXCR clonotype calling, in-frame beta chains only. A single entry per CDR3 protein holds the most common genes and DNA from its merged rows. The sample data list approximately 180,000 distinct CDR3 sequences, and about four fifths of these were observed just once. Of the sample, about 2.1% falls within the top ten clones. Sequenced input: naive CD4+ and CD8+ T cells sorted from blood, pooled from several donors. The cell subset or site label on this specimen signifies: FACS-sorted naive CD4+ (CD45RO-CD45RA+) and naive CD8+ (CD45RA+CD27bright) T cells. The origin of the receptors is a pool of human donors in good health; the sample pools cells from several healthy donors.

The sample holds a few counts of this clonotype. The gene calls are TRBV5-5 and TRBJ2-5, with unresolved D. Germline V gene lookup returns CDR1 SGHKS and CDR2 YYEKEE (reference sequence). Between the trimmed V and J ends, which lost 1 base and 5 bases, there was a span of 9 bases. The CDR3 contains 13 residues. DNA of the CDR3: TGTGCCAGCAGCTTGATGGACGGGGAGACCCAGTACTTC. This encodes CASSLMDGETQYF.

The chain carries TRBV27 and TRBJ1-5, with D unclear. Trimming pared 0 bases from V and 7 bases from J, leaving 7 bases between. Germline V gives CDR1 MNHEY, CDR2 SMNVEV (reference sequence). This CDR3 has 13 amino acids. CDR3: CASSLSSAQPQHF. CDR3 nucleotides: TGTGCCAGCAGTTTATCGTCGGCCCAGCCCCAGCATTTT.

The chain uses TRBV24-1 and TRBJ2-1, with D perhaps given as TRBD1 or TRBD2 (5 bases each). The CDR3 runs 14 residues. The germline V and J ends were trimmed by 4 bases and 8 bases, with 14 bases remaining between them. Germline lookup yields CDR1 KGHDR and CDR2 SFDVKD. The CDR3 protein is CATSERGRAHEQFF. The CDR3 DNA follows: TGTGCCACCAGTGAGAGGGGAAGGGCTCATGAGCAGTTCTTC.

This clonotype was recorded once. The chain has TRBV29-1 and TRBJ1-5; no firm D call. The CDR3 length is 14 residues. V dropped 6 bases and J dropped 0 bases, with 12 bases sitting between them. Germline values: CDR1 SQVTM, CDR2 ANQGSEA. CDR3 DNA sequence: TGCAGCGTCCTTACGGAATATAGCAATCAGCCCCAGCATTTT. This sequence encodes CSVLTEYSNQPQHF.

The rearrangement joins TRBV29-1 to TRBJ2-1, with D hard to call. V was clipped by 6 bases and J by 6 bases, with 9 bases between them. The CDR3 sequence is 11 residues long. CDR1 is SQVTM, CDR2 ANQGSEA, per germline. The CDR3 sequence is CSVEKSNEQFF. The CDR3 DNA sequence: TGCAGCGTCGAAAAATCCAATGAGCAGTTCTTC.

The chain carries TRBV18 and TRBJ1-5; D not certain. In germline, CDR1 is KGHSH, CDR2 LQKENI. This CDR3 has 16 amino acids. The V end lost 3 bases, the J end lost 1 base, and 13 bases lay between the germline ends. The CDR3 sequence is CASSPGEGLSNQPQHF. CDR3 nucleotide sequence: TGTGCCAGCTCACCCGGGGAGGGATTGAGCAATCAGCCCCAGCATTTT. Together with reference TRBV18 and TRBJ1-5, the CDR3 gives the full variable domain: NAGVMQNPRHLVRRRGQEARLRCSPMKGHSHVYWYRQLPEEGLKFMVYLQKENIIDESGMPKERFSAEFPKEGPSILRIQQVVRGDSAAYFCASSPGEGLSNQPQHFGDGTRLSIL.

This clonotype was detected a few times. The chain employs TRBV30 and TRBJ2-7; D perhaps matches TRBD2 (5 bases). Germline V gene lookup returns CDR1 GTSNPN and CDR2 SVGIG (reference sequence). This CDR3 has 13 amino acids. V was clipped by 2 bases and J by 9 bases, with 17 bases between them. CDR3 loop: CAWSYERTSPQYF. DNA for the CDR3: TGTGCCTGGAGTTATGAGCGGACCTCCCCGCAGTACTTC.

The V call is TRBV29-1, the J call TRBJ1-1; perhaps TRBD1 as D (5 bases). V was cut by 4 bases and J by 10 bases, with 19 bases left in between. The CDR3 runs to 13 residues. The V gene's germline CDR1 is SQVTM and CDR2 ANQGSEA. CDR3 sequence (DNA): TGCAGCGTTGTGGCAGGGACTGTCCTCGGAGCTTTCTTT. Protein: CSVVAGTVLGAFF.